This T cell receptor (beta chain) was identified in a study of cytomegalovirus exposure and HLA in healthy donors. General study points: In a later analysis, most CMV-associated TCR beta chains appeared HLA-restricted. Most TCR sequences were seen very rarely across donors, but some public TCRs occurred in many. Some TCR beta chains (roughly 150 of them) were listed as cytomegalovirus-associated.

The ends were cut back, 1 base at V and 8 bases at J, with 14 bases in the middle. The CDR3 runs 14 residues. The germline CDR1 and CDR2 sequences are SEHNR and FQNEAQ (reference sequence). The PCR was carried out with 60 Vbeta primers and 13 Jbeta primers. The repertoire was sequenced with immunoSEQ multiplex PCR; TCRdb's copy has only in-frame clones and lacks some. Here the sample spans around 130,000 clones, 70% to 85% being singletons. For this clone: Antigen unknown.

The sequencing sample was made of PBMCs. The source of this sequence is a man in his forties or fifties in good health and CMV-seronegative. The chain employs TRBV7-9 and TRBJ1-2; perhaps TRBD1 as D (6 bases). CDR3 in amino acids: CASSLVTGAPGYTF. CDR3 sequence (DNA): TGTGCCAGCAGCTTAGTGACAGGAGCGCCCGGCTACACCTTC.